Listed below are T cell receptor beta chains from one sample, sequenced in a study of blood T cells in healthy people across ages. TCRdb recomputed calls from the 5' RACE reads with MiXCR, one row per CDR3 protein. This sample carries under 950,000 distinct CDR3 sequences, approximately 22% of them seen once, and the ten largest clones take 20% to 25%. Sequenced: blood. The receptors were sampled from a man in his 70s in good health. CDR3s leave out the opening cysteine and the closing phenylalanine or tryptophan. Each record gives: J gene, V gene, CDR3 protein.

TRBJ2-5 | TRBV6-6 | ASSYGWETQY
TRBJ2-1 | TRBV24-1 | ATSGAGGSYNEQF
TRBJ2-1 | TRBV20-1 | SARDGTSGGKHEQF
TRBJ1-2 | TRBV12-3/TRBV12-4 | ASSNRGGGYT
TRBJ2-2 | TRBV5-1 | ASSLLQANTGELF
TRBJ2-1 | TRBV6-4 | ASSDDLDNEQF
TRBJ1-2 | TRBV12-3/TRBV12-4 | ASRAVSGYT
TRBJ1-1 | TRBV12-3/TRBV12-4 | ASSLSQGATEAF
TRBJ2-1 | TRBV11-3 | ASSSTKNRARNEQF
TRBJ2-7 | TRBV28 | ASRTGFSYEQY
TRBJ1-4 | TRBV27 | ASSSLGTDTEKLF
TRBJ2-3 | TRBV6-6 | ASIQAGGEDTQY
TRBJ2-3 | TRBV6-2/TRBV6-3 | ASSYVSGRGVSTDTQY
TRBJ2-3 | TRBV19 | ASSPLRSGGARDTQY
TRBJ2-6 | TRBV7-6 | ASSYSPTEDSGANVLT